Sequencing of this TCR beta chain was carried out in a study of blood T cell repertoires in COVID-19. Cohort placement rested on clinical history that participants reported themselves. Clones were sequenced by immunoSEQ multiplex PCR, and TCRdb holds only the in-frame ones, with some missing. The repertoire holds about 150,000 clones, with about 83% as singletons. Germline V CDR1 and CDR2: DFQATT, SNEGSKA (reference sequence). The V end lost 3 bases, the J end lost 7 bases, and 18 bases lay between the germline ends. This CDR3 comprises 14 residues. The sequenced sample was PBMCs or T cells enriched from blood (not recorded which). This TCR came from a woman between 45 and 60 years old who had been exposed to COVID-19. This sequence joins TRBV20-1 and TRBJ1-1, with D possibly TRBD1 on 6 matching bases. The CDR3 loop is CSASGGPGGSEAFF. As DNA, the CDR3 is TGCAGTGCTAGTGGAGGACCGGGGGGCAGTGAAGCTTTCTTT.